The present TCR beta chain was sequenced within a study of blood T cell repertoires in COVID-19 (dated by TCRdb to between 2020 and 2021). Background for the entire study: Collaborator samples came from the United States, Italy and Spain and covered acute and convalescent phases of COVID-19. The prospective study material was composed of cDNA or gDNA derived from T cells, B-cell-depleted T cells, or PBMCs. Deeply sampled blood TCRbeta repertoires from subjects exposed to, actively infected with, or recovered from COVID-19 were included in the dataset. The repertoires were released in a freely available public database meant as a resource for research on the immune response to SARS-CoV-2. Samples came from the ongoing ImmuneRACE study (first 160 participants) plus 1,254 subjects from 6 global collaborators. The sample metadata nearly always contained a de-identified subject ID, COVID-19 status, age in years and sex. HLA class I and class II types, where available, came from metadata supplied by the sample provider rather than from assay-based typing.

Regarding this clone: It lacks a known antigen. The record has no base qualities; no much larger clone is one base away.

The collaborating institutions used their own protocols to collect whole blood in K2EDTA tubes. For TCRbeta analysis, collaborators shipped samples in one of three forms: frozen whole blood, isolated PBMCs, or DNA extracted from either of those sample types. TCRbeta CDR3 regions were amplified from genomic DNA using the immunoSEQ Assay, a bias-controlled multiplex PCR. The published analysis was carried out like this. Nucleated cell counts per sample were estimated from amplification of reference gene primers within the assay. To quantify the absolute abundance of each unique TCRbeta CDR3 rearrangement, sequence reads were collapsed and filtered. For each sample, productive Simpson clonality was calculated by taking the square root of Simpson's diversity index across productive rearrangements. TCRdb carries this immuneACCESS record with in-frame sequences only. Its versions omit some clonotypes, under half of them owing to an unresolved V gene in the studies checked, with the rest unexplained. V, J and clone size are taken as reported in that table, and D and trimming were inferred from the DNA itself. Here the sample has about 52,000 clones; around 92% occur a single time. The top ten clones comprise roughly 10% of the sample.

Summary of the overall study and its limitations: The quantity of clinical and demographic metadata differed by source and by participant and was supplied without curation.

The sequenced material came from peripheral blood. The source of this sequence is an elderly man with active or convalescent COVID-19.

The nucleotide sequence is TGTGCCAGCAGCCAATTCGGTCCGGAGACCCAGTACTTC. Its protein is CASSQFGPETQYF. This chain is built from TRBV3-1 (or the pseudogene TRBV3-2) and TRBJ2-5, with the D gene call left open. V loses 2 bases, J loses 5 bases, and the germline ends lie 9 bases apart. Looking up the germline V gene (reference sequence) yields CDR1 LGHDT and CDR2 YNNKEL. The CDR3 covers 13 residues, taking in both the cysteine and the phenylalanine. The CDR3 DNA has 39 bases and is translated from base 1.